These 21 T cell receptor beta chains were sequenced from one sample in a study of identical twins. TCRdb itself ran the 5' RACE reads through MiXCR, one entry per CDR3 protein. This table holds fewer than 650,000 distinct CDR3 sequences, just over 7% found once. These records were also assigned to another study, of yellow fever vaccine responses in identical twins.

Sequenced material: PBMCs. The source is a woman between 18 and 29 years old in good health.

This clonotype was seen ten or more times. The chain carries TRBV12-3 or TRBV12-4 and TRBJ2-7; D perhaps matches TRBD1 (6 bases). The CDR3 spans 13 residues. The V gene lost 1 base and the J gene lost 5 bases, with 9 bases spanning the gap. CDR3 loop: CASSLGQVNEQYV. The CDR3 bases are TGTGCCAGCAGTTTAGGACAGGTGAACGAGCAGTACGTC.

This clonotype appeared many times. The gene calls are TRBV20-1 and TRBJ2-3; a possible D gene is TRBD2 (5 bases). This CDR3 region has 16 residues. Germline lookup yields CDR1 DFQATT and CDR2 SNEGSKA (reference sequence). V shed 0 bases and J shed 0 bases, with 13 bases lying between them. The CDR3 DNA is TGCAGTGCTAGAGATGGTACCAGCGGAAGCACAGATACGCAGTATTTT. Amino acid sequence: CSARDGTSGSTDTQYF.

A word on this clonotype: A much larger clone sits a single nucleotide away, making a read error possible. The CDR3 end shows no conserved phenylalanine or tryptophan, and so a read error is likely. V and J are TRBV12-3 or TRBV12-4 and TRBJ1-1; 11 nucleotides agree with TRBD1. The CDR3 is 15 residues long. Losses at the gene ends were 6 bases for V and 3 bases for J; bases not matched to a gene: 6. The CDR3, as DNA: TGTGCCAGCAGACGGACAGGGGGCAGGGACACTGAAGCTTTCTTA. Protein product: CASRRTGGRDTEAFL.

This chain connects TRBV28 to TRBJ2-2; weak D call: TRBD2 (6 bases). V lost 3 bases to trimming and J lost 1 base, with 12 bases between them. CDR1 MDHEN and CDR2 SYDVKM come from the germline V gene. The length of the CDR3 is 16 residues. The CDR3 reads CASSLITAGNTGELFF. The CDR3 nucleotides are TGTGCCAGCAGTTTGATCACAGCGGGGAACACCGGGGAGCTGTTTTTT.

V and J are TRBV12-3 or TRBV12-4 and TRBJ2-7; D is uncertain. The CDR3 covers 14 residues. V gave up 3 bases and J gave up 2 bases, with 11 bases separating them. CDR3 nucleotides: TGTGCCAGCAGTTTGACTCCTAAGGCCTACGAGCAGTACTTC. As protein: CASSLTPKAYEQYF.

There are a few counts of this clonotype. The chain carries TRBV7-9 and TRBJ2-5; 7 bases map to TRBD1. Trimming took 9 bases from V and 2 from J; bases not matched to a gene: 9. CDR3 size: 14 residues. Per germline, CDR1 SEHNR and CDR2 FQNEAQ (reference sequence). The CDR3 sequence: CASNFGTAQETQYF. In DNA form, the CDR3 reads TGTGCCAGTAACTTTGGGACAGCACAAGAGACCCAGTACTTC.

This chain connects TRBV5-5 to TRBJ2-5; D may be TRBD1 (6 bases). Trimming removed 9 bases at V and 2 bases at J, with 14 bases between. Looked up from germline, CDR1 is SGHKS and CDR2 is YYEKEE (reference sequence). The CDR3 consists of 13 residues. In DNA form, the CDR3 reads TGTGCCACAACAGGGATAGGGCAAGAGACCCAGTACTTC. It specifies CATTGIGQETQYF.

This rearrangement joins TRBV3-1 to TRBJ2-2, with 13 bases lining up with TRBD2. The trim removed 2 bases at V and 6 bases at J, leaving 12 bases unmatched. Germline lookup yields CDR1 LGHDT and CDR2 YNNKEL (reference sequence). This CDR3 comprises 19 residues. CDR3 sequence (DNA): TGTGCCAGCAGCCAAACTAGCGGGGGGGCCGGTTTTGGTTCCGGGGAGCTGTTTTTT. Residues: CASSQTSGGAGFGSGELFF.

The DNA for the CDR3 is TGCAGTGCCTCGCCCTACGAGCAGTACGTC. It translates to CSASPYEQYV. V is TRBV20-1 and J is TRBJ2-7; unclear D gene. Germline CDR1 is DFQATT and CDR2 is SNEGSKA (reference sequence). CDR3 length: 10 residues. With 6 bases removed from V and 2 bases from J, the gap between germline ends came to 5 bases.

CDR3 protein: CASSLGPLEQFF. The CDR3 nucleotides are TGTGCCAGCAGCTTAGGTCCTCTTGAGCAGTTCTTC. The chain uses TRBV13 and TRBJ2-1; D is uncertain. Trimming removed 0 bases from V and 9 bases from J, with 6 bases in between. This CDR3 has 12 residues. CDR1 and CDR2 from the germline V gene are PRHDT and FYEKMQ (reference sequence).

This clonotype was seen at least ten times. The chain has TRBV3-1 and TRBJ1-3; D is unclear. V gave up 4 bases and J gave up 0 bases, with 7 bases separating them. This CDR3 is 14 amino acids long. Germline loops: CDR1 LGHDT, CDR2 YNNKEL (reference sequence). In DNA form, the CDR3 reads TGTGCCAGCAGCCGACTCAACTCTGGAAACACCATATATTTT. Amino acids: CASSRLNSGNTIYF. The full variable domain, in which reference TRBV3-1 and TRBJ1-3 provide the parts outside the CDR3, is DTAVSQTPKYLVTQMGNDKSIKCEQNLGHDTMYWYKQDSKKFLKIMFSYNNKELIINETVPNRFSPKSPDKAHLNLHINSLELGDSAVYFCASSRLNSGNTIYFGEGSWLTVV.

This clonotype was observed many times. The J gene is TRBJ2-2, the V gene TRBV4-1; D uncertain. Looked up from germline, CDR1 is MGHRA and CDR2 is YSYEKL. Trimming cost V 3 bases and J 3 bases, with 5 bases left between them. The CDR3 sequence is 13 residues long. Here the CDR3 reads CASSHQYTGELFF. In DNA form, the CDR3 reads TGCGCCAGCAGCCATCAATACACCGGGGAGCTGTTTTTT.

This clonotype was counted many times. The J gene is TRBJ2-2, the V gene TRBV11-2; a possible D gene is TRBD1 (5 bases). Trimming removed 7 bases from V and 3 bases from J, with 12 bases in between. The CDR3 contains 14 residues. Germline V gene sequence: CDR1 SGHAT, CDR2 FQNNGV. The DNA of the CDR3 is TGTGCCAGCAACTGGGGCCAACACACCGGGGAGCTGTTTTTT. This codes for CASNWGQHTGELFF.

The rearrangement uses TRBV2 and TRBJ1-5; 8 nucleotides align to TRBD1. Trimming took 6 bases from V and 2 from J; bases not matched to a gene: 6. This CDR3 is 15 amino acids long. CDR1 and CDR2 from the germline V gene are SNHLY and FYNNEI. The CDR3 DNA reads TGTGCCAGCAGGCCGCCGGGACAGGGCAATCAGCCCCAGCATTTT. It encodes CASRPPGQGNQPQHF.

The rearrangement links TRBV18 to TRBJ2-5; 9 bases fit TRBD1. V lost 3 bases to trimming and J lost 3 bases; unmatched junction nucleotides: 5. The CDR3 is 15 residues long. The germline gives CDR1 KGHSH, CDR2 LQKENI. The CDR3 DNA is TGTGCCAGCTCACCCCTACAGGGGGCTGAAGAGACCCAGTACTTC. It is translated as CASSPLQGAEETQYF.

This clonotype appeared many times. V is TRBV29-1 and J is TRBJ2-5; TRBD2 is a possible D gene (7 bases). The ends were cut back, 6 bases at V and 4 bases at J, with 18 bases in the middle. The germline V gene encodes CDR1 SQVTM and CDR2 ANQGSEA. The CDR3 is 14 residues long. CDR3 loop: CSVTEQRGGETQYF. Written as DNA, the CDR3 is TGCAGCGTGACTGAACAAAGGGGGGGAGAGACCCAGTACTTC. Full variable domain (missing parts from reference TRBV29-1 and TRBJ2-5): SAVISQKPSRDICQRGTSLTIQCQVDSQVTMMFWYRQQPGQSLTLIATANQGSEATYESGFVIDKFPISRPNLTFSTLTVSNMSPEDSSIYLCSVTEQRGGETQYFGPGTRLLVL.

J is TRBJ2-1 and V is TRBV5-1, with D perhaps matching TRBD1 (5 bases). The CDR3 runs to 18 residues. Trimming left V 0 bases short and J 4 bases short, with 20 bases between. Per germline, CDR1 SGHRS and CDR2 YFSETQ. CDR3 bases: TGCGCCAGCAGCTTGGCCAGGGATCTACAACACAAATACAATGAGCAGTTCTTC. Protein: CASSLARDLQHKYNEQFF.

This clonotype came up many times. V usage is TRBV12-3 or TRBV12-4 and J usage is TRBJ1-5, with D possibly matching TRBD1 (5 bases). The CDR3 spans 16 residues. The V and J ends lost 1 base and 2 bases respectively, with 12 bases between them. The CDR3 nucleotides are TGTGCCAGCAGTTTAGACAGGTGGGGGGGCAATCAGCCCCAGCATTTT. Translation gives CASSLDRWGGNQPQHF.

The chain employs TRBV18 and TRBJ2-1; possibly TRBD1 or TRBD2 for D (5 bases each). Germline CDR1 and CDR2: KGHSH and LQKENI. Trimming pared 0 bases from V and 6 bases from J, leaving 15 bases between. The CDR3 runs 16 residues. CDR3 region: CASSPPGTVRANEQFF. The CDR3 nucleotides are TGTGCCAGCTCACCACCGGGGACGGTTAGGGCCAATGAGCAGTTCTTC.

Many counts were recorded for this clonotype. The chain recombines TRBV12-3 or TRBV12-4 with TRBJ2-6; 8 bases are a match to TRBD1. V lost 6 bases to trimming and J lost 0 bases; unmatched junction nucleotides: 4. There are 16 residues in the CDR3. For the CDR3, the DNA is TGTGCCAGCAGGCCAACAGGGGGCTCTGGGGCCAACGTCCTGACTTTC. Translating it yields CASRPTGGSGANVLTF.

This clonotype was detected a few times. J is TRBJ1-3 and V is TRBV2, with TRBD1 matching 7 bases. V was clipped by 6 bases and J by 0 bases; unmatched bases: 5. CDR1 is SNHLY and CDR2 is FYNNEI in the germline V gene. This CDR3 has 15 amino acids. In DNA form, the CDR3 reads TGTGCCAGCAGCTCGACAGGGTACTCTGGAAACACCATATATTTT. Protein sequence: CASSSTGYSGNTIYF.